Shown below are 8 T cell receptor beta chains from a single sample sequenced in a study of blood T cell repertoires in COVID-19 (dated by TCRdb to about 2020). Libraries were prepared through the immunoSEQ multiplex PCR assay. TCRdb obtained this table from immuneACCESS and retained in-frame rearrangements with V and J assigned. These tables miss some clones; where compared with another copy, unresolved V genes account for less than half of the shortfall, and the remainder is unexplained. Across this sample there are around 180,000 clones, with roughly 84% seen only once. The ten largest clones capture roughly a tenth of the sample. The sequenced material came from peripheral blood. These receptors were obtained from a woman older than 75 with active or convalescent COVID-19.

The chain has TRBV5-3 and TRBJ1-4; 9 positions match TRBD1. TRBV5-3 counts as an open reading frame of uncertain function. Trimming at V came to 5 bases and at J to 4 bases, leaving 6 bases not matched to a gene. The CDR3 is 15 amino acids. The CDR3 sequence: CARRCDRGDNEKLFF. The CDR3 DNA is TGTGCCAGAAGATGCGACAGGGGGGATAATGAAAAACTGTTTTTT.

The chain joins TRBV5-1 to TRBJ1-5, with D perhaps matching TRBD1 (5 bases). The ends were cut back, 4 bases at V and 7 bases at J, with 15 bases in the middle. The CDR3 loop spans 14 amino acids. Germline CDR1 and CDR2: SGHRS and YFSETQ. CDR3 sequence (DNA): TGCGCCAGCAGCGGCGGGGGGGACGGACAGCCCCAGCATTTT. This codes for CASSGGGDGQPQHF. The full variable domain, in which reference TRBV5-1 and TRBJ1-5 provide the parts outside the CDR3, is KAGVTQTPRYLIKTRGQQVTLSCSPISGHRSVSWYQQTPGQGLQFLFEYFSETQRNKGNFPGRFSGRQFSNSRSEMNVSTLELGDSALYLCASSGGGDGQPQHFGDGTRLSIL.

This clone came up a few times. This chain links TRBV3-1 (or the pseudogene TRBV3-2) with TRBJ1-4; D is possibly TRBD1 (6 bases). The CDR3 totals 14 residues. V lost 1 base and J 8 bases, leaving 11 bases between the germline ends. Germline V CDR1 and CDR2: LGHDT, YNNKEL (reference sequence). The CDR3 region has the DNA TGTGCCAGCAGCCAAGCCTGGGGGCGCGAAAAACTGTTTTTT. This sequence encodes CASSQAWGREKLFF.

The chain joins TRBV27 to TRBJ2-7; 7 bases fit TRBD2. The CDR3 is 15 residues long. In germline, CDR1 is MNHEY, CDR2 SMNVEV (reference sequence). V was clipped by 5 bases and J by 2 bases; unmatched bases: 9. The CDR3 region is CASSPRAGTTYEQYF. The CDR3 DNA reads as TGTGCCAGCAGTCCCCGAGCGGGAACCACCTACGAGCAGTACTTC.

The chain links TRBV10-1 to TRBJ1-1, with a possible D match to TRBD1 (6 bases). Germline V CDR1 and CDR2: WNHNN, SYGVQD (reference sequence). V was shortened by 5 bases and J by 1 base, with 17 bases between the two germline ends. The CDR3 is 16 residues long. The CDR3 region is CASSYRVGRGNTEAFF. The CDR3 DNA sequence: TGCGCCAGCAGTTACAGGGTTGGAAGAGGGAACACTGAAGCTTTCTTT.

The V call is TRBV5-1, the J call TRBJ1-5, with a tentative D call TRBD1 (5 bases). From germline, CDR1 is SGHRS and CDR2 YFSETQ. Trimming removed 2 bases at V and 7 bases at J, with 10 bases between. The CDR3 runs 13 residues. The CDR3 loop reads CASSFGGTQPQHF. In nucleotides, the CDR3 is TGCGCCAGCAGCTTCGGGGGTACCCAGCCCCAGCATTTT.

This clone appeared a few times. V usage is TRBV28 and J usage is TRBJ2-7, with 10 positions matching TRBD2. The CDR3 has 16 residues. CDR1 and CDR2 (germline): MDHEN, SYDVKM. V shed 6 bases and J 3 bases; nucleotides not matched to a gene: 11. The CDR3, as DNA: TGTGCCAGCAGCCGACCACTAGCGGGATTCAACTACGAGCAGTACTTC. Residues: CASSRPLAGFNYEQYF.

CDR3 region: CASRRSTYEQYF. CDR3 nucleotide sequence: TGTGCCAGCAGGAGGAGTACCTACGAGCAGTACTTC. The gene calls are TRBV12-3 or TRBV12-4 and TRBJ2-7; D not certain. V was pared by 6 bases and J by 2 bases, with 8 bases between. The CDR3 contains 12 residues.